This T cell receptor (beta chain) comes out of a study of blood T cell repertoires in COVID-19. A single count supports this clone. This CDR3 has 17 amino acids. Per the germline V gene, CDR1 is SQVTM and CDR2 is ANQGSEA. Trimming at V came to 4 bases and at J to 10 bases, leaving 14 bases not matched to a gene. Sequenced by immunoSEQ multiplex PCR; TCRdb stores in-frame clones only, minus some. The repertoire has approximately 100,000 clones, 85% of them found once; the top ten carry approximately 40%. This clonotype originated in a man aged 80 or over with acute or convalescent COVID-19. The V call is TRBV29-1, the J call TRBJ2-1; TRBD2 matches 15 bases. Sequenced input: peripheral blood. CDR3 sequence reads: CSVAGTSGRLTRGEQFF. CDR3 DNA: TGCAGCGTTGCCGGGACTAGCGGGAGGCTCACGAGGGGGGAGCAGTTCTTC.